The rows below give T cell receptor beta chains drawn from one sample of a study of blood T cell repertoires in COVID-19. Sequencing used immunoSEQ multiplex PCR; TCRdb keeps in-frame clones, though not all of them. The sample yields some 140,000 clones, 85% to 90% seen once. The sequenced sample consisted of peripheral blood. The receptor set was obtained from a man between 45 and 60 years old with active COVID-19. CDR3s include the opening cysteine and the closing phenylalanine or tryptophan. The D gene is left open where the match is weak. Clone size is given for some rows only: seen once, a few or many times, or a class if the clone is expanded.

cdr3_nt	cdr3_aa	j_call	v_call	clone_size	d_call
TGTGCCAGCAGCTTGGACTCTACAGGGTCAGATGGCTACACCTTC	CASSLDSTGSDGYTF	TRBJ1-2	TRBV5-4	NA	NA
TGTGCCAGCAGCTTCACCCGGGACAGGGGATCAGATACGCAGTATTTT	CASSFTRDRGSDTQYF	TRBJ2-3	TRBV7-3	NA	TRBD1
TGTGCCAGCAGCTGGGATGCGGGGGCGCCGAGGACAGATACGCAGTATTTT	CASSWDAGAPRTDTQYF	TRBJ2-3	TRBV13	NA	NA
TGTGCCAGCTCACTAGGGACTTACACTAGCACAGATACGCAGTATTTT	CASSLGTYTSTDTQYF	TRBJ2-3	TRBV18	NA	NA
TGTGCCAGCAGCTTGGTGGCAGGTGGCTACACCTTC	CASSLVAGGYTF	TRBJ1-2	TRBV5-4	NA	NA
TGTGCCAGCAGCTTAGCCCGGACGGGGGGCCAAGAGACCCAGTACTTC	CASSLARTGGQETQYF	TRBJ2-5	TRBV7-2	NA	TRBD2
TGTGCCAGCAGCGTAGGCCGCCTGGGGGCCTCCCATGAGCAGTTCTTC	CASSVGRLGASHEQFF	TRBJ2-1	TRBV9	NA	NA
TGTGCCAGCAGCCACACAGGGGGCGGTAATTCACCCCTCCACTTT	CASSHTGGGNSPLHF	TRBJ1-6	TRBV16	NA	TRBD1
TGTGCCAGCAGCTTAGCGGGAGCAGGAGAAGCTTTCTTT	CASSLAGAGEAFF	TRBJ1-1	TRBV7-2	NA	NA
TGTGCCAGCAGCACCCGAGGACAGGGGTGGGACGAGCAGTACTTC	CASSTRGQGWDEQYF	TRBJ2-7	TRBV21-1	NA	NA
TGTGCCGCGACCGTGGAGGGCCTGGGGAGGACTGAAGCTTTCTTT	CAATVEGLGRTEAFF	TRBJ1-1	TRBV24-1	many	NA
TGCGCCAGCAGCCAAGGCAGGGTCGGTAATCAGCCCCAGCATTTT	CASSQGRVGNQPQHF	TRBJ1-5	TRBV4-1	NA	NA
TGTGCCTGGATGGGACAGGGGGCTACTGAAGCTTTCTTT	CAWMGQGATEAFF	TRBJ1-1	TRBV30	NA	TRBD1
TGTGCCAGCAGACCGCGGGGGGAAGAGACCCAGTACTTC	CASRPRGEETQYF	TRBJ2-5	TRBV5-4	NA	TRBD2
TGTGCCAGCAGTGAAGCGCGGCAGCATTTT	CASSEARQHF	TRBJ1-5	TRBV6-1	NA	NA
TGTGCCACCAGCCGGACAGGCGAAGAGACCCAGTACTTC	CATSRTGEETQYF	TRBJ2-5	TRBV24-1	once	TRBD1